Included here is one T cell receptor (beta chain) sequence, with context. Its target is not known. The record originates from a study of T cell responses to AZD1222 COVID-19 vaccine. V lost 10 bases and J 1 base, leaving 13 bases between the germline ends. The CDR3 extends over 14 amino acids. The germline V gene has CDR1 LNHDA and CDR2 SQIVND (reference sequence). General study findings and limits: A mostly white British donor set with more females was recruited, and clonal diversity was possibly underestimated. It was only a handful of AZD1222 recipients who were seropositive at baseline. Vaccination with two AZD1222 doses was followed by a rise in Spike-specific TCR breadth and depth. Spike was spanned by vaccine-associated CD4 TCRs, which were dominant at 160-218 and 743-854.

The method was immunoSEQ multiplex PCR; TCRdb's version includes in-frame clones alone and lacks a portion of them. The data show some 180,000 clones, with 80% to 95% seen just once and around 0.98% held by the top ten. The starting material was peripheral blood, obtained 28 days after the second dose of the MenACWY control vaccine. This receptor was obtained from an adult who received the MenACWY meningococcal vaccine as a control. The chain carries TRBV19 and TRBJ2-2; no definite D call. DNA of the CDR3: TGTGCCACCAAAAGGTCAGGGAACACCGGGGAGCTGTTTTTT. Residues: CATKRSGNTGELFF.